What follows describes a single T cell receptor (beta chain). Its cognate antigen is unknown. Trimming removed 7 bases from V and 4 bases from J, with 16 bases in between. Germline V lookup: CDR1 MRHNA, CDR2 SNTAGT. The CDR3 covers 14 residues. The sample originates from a study of T cell responses to AZD1222 COVID-19 vaccine. Study-level findings and limits: The span of vaccine-associated CD4 TCRs extended across spike, with dominance at 160-218 and 743-854. White British ancestry dominated among donors, who included more females, and clonal diversity was possibly underestimated.

Assay: immunoSEQ multiplex PCR; the TCRdb copy retains only in-frame clones and omits some. The sample comprises 110,000 to 150,000 clones, 93% of which are singletons, and 5% to 6.5% rests with the top ten. The sequences come from peripheral blood, collected on day 0 of AZD1222 vaccination. V gene TRBV6-4 combines with J gene TRBJ1-1; D is perhaps TRBD1 (5 bases). The clonotype was recovered from an adult in good health. The DNA for the CDR3 is TGTGCCAGCATGAGGGATGTAAGGGGCACTGAAGCTTTCTTT. Amino acids: CASMRDVRGTEAFF.